The T cell receptor beta chain under discussion was sequenced for a study of read filtering for tumor transcriptome and immune sequencing. Across the whole study: Revised staging placed eight or nine patients in R-ISS I, about 17 in II, about seven in III.

At the time of active disease, bone marrow was collected from every patient. This clonotype was picked up many times. Its antigen is not identified. The CDR3 runs to 12 residues. V was trimmed by 4 bases and J by 0 bases, leaving 4 bases between them. Per germline, CDR1 SQVTM and CDR2 ANQGSEA. Molecular barcoded adaptors covering alpha/delta and beta/gamma chains were used on roughly 400 ng RNA. TCRdb reprocessed the reads via MiXCR and lists one record per CDR3 protein. Of about 22,000 distinct CDR3 sequences in the sample, roughly 15% are singletons; the top ten hold 60% to 80%. Findings and caveats of the study: Without single-read clonotypes, shared clonotype proportions correlated more between IR-seq and RNA-seq.

The sequence derives from a donor over 35 with multiple myeloma. Sequenced input: a population of CD138-negative cells sorted from bone marrow. V gene TRBV29-1 combines with J gene TRBJ2-1; D ambiguous. This chain's CDR3 is CSVAPSYNEQFF. The CDR3 DNA reads TGCAGCGTTGCACCCTCCTACAATGAGCAGTTCTTC.